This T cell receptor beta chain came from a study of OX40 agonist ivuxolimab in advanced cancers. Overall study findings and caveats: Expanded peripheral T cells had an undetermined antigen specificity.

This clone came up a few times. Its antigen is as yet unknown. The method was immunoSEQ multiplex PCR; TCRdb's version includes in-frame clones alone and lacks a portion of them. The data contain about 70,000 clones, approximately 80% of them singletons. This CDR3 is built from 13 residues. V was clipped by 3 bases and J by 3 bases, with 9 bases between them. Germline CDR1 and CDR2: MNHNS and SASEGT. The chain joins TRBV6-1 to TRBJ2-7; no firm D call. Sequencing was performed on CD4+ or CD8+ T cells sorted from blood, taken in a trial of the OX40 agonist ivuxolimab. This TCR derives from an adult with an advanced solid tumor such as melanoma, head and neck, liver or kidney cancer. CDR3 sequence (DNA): TGTGCCAGCAGTGAGGTCGGCTACTACGAGCAGTACTTC. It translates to CASSEVGYYEQYF.